The rows below give T cell receptor beta chains drawn from one sample of a study of Ad26.COV2.S vaccination and SARS-CoV-2 variants. Assay used: immunoSEQ multiplex PCR; TCRdb lists only in-frame clones, some missing. The data contain some 420,000 clones, around 89% of them singletons. Sequencing was performed on peripheral blood, taken in a trial of Ad26.COV2.S vaccine versus placebo. The receptors derive from a person between 18 and 60 years old who received the Ad26.COV2.S COVID-19 vaccine or a placebo. Each CDR3 is given with its conserved first and last residue. D genes are given only for firm matches. Clone size is not always given. Where it is, it says once, few, many or a class for expanded clones.

V gene	CDR3 length	J gene	D gene	clone size	CDR3 protein	CDR3 DNA
TRBV7-8	18	TRBJ2-1	TRBD1	few	CASSPHRRQGPIHNEQFF	TGTGCCAGCAGCCCCCATAGAAGACAGGGTCCCATCCACAATGAGCAGTTCTTC
TRBV28	15	TRBJ1-5	TRBD1	.	CASSLQGAGYQPQHF	TGTGCCAGCAGTTTACAGGGGGCTGGGTATCAGCCCCAGCATTTT
TRBV6-5	14	TRBJ2-3	TRBD2	few	CASSLGLVGDTQYF	TGTGCCAGCAGTCTAGGACTAGTTGGGGATACGCAGTATTTT
TRBV2	14	TRBJ1-2	.	.	CASSGIRGFYGYTF	TGTGCCAGCAGTGGGATCAGGGGATTCTATGGCTACACCTTC
TRBV6-5	15	TRBJ1-6	.	.	CASSYEISYNSPLHF	TGTGCCAGCAGTTACGAGATATCCTATAATTCACCCCTCCACTTT
TRBV5-1	13	TRBJ1-1	TRBD1	.	CASSWDRESEAFF	TGCGCCAGCAGCTGGGACAGGGAAAGCGAAGCTTTCTTT
TRBV7-2	15	TRBJ2-2	TRBD2	.	CASSLRRGVTGELFF	TGTGCCAGCAGCCTCCGGCGGGGGGTCACCGGGGAGCTGTTTTTT
TRBV5-5	18	TRBJ1-4	.	.	CASSSREAGRRGNEKLFF	TGTGCCAGCAGCTCCCGCGAGGCGGGGCGGAGGGGTAATGAAAAACTGTTTTTT
TRBV27	14	TRBJ2-3	.	.	CASTWGRGTDTQYF	TGTGCCAGCACCTGGGGGCGGGGAACAGATACGCAGTATTTT
TRBV7-9	16	TRBJ1-1	.	.	CASSPGAVETNTEAFF	TGTGCCAGCAGCCCAGGGGCAGTAGAAACGAACACTGAAGCTTTCTTT
TRBV6-5	16	TRBJ2-7	TRBD2	.	CASSYQPSGGPYEQYF	TGTGCCAGCAGTTACCAGCCTAGCGGGGGCCCATACGAGCAGTACTTC
TRBV5-1	15	TRBJ2-3	TRBD2	.	CASSLSGGSTDTQYF	TGCGCCAGCAGCTTATCGGGGGGGAGCACAGATACGCAGTATTTT
TRBV14	17	TRBJ1-1	.	few	CASSQENIRGLEAEAFF	TGTGCCAGCAGCCAAGAAAACATTCGGGGACTGGAAGCTGAAGCTTTCTTT
TRBV7-2	15	TRBJ2-2	TRBD1	.	CASRRDRGNTGELFF	TGTGCCAGCAGACGGGACAGGGGGAACACCGGGGAGCTGTTTTTT
TRBV4-1	14	TRBJ1-1	.	.	CASSQVKIGTEAFF	TGCGCCAGCAGCCAAGTGAAGATCGGAACTGAAGCTTTCTTT
TRBV9	14	TRBJ2-2	TRBD1	.	CASSGQGIAGELFF	TGTGCCAGCAGTGGACAGGGTATAGCCGGGGAGCTGTTTTTT
TRBV29-1	11	TRBJ2-1	.	.	CSVQRYNEQFF	TGCAGCGTTCAGCGATACAATGAGCAGTTCTTC
TRBV13	16	TRBJ1-1	.	.	CASRWHRGWDNTEAFF	TGTGCCAGCAGATGGCATAGAGGGTGGGATAACACTGAAGCTTTCTTT
TRBV11-2	14	TRBJ2-5	.	.	CASSMNRVSETQYF	TGTGCCAGCAGCATGAACAGGGTATCGGAGACCCAGTACTTC
TRBV6-6	15	TRBJ1-1	TRBD1	.	CASRSTGGLNTEAFF	TGTGCCAGCAGGTCGACAGGGGGCCTAAACACTGAAGCTTTCTTT
TRBV19	15	TRBJ1-5	TRBD1	.	CASLGQGRGNQPQHF	TGTGCCAGCCTAGGACAGGGACGAGGCAATCAGCCCCAGCATTTT
TRBV10-3	12	TRBJ1-2	TRBD1	.	CAISDNRGGYTF	TGTGCCATCAGTGATAACAGGGGTGGCTACACCTTC
TRBV28	15	TRBJ2-5	TRBD2	.	CASSLGGGGGETQYF	TGTGCCAGCAGTTTGGGCGGCGGGGGGGGAGAGACCCAGTACTTC
TRBV6-4	13	TRBJ1-5	.	.	CASSETTRQPQHF	TGTGCCAGCAGTGAGACCACCCGTCAGCCCCAGCATTTT
TRBV19	14	TRBJ1-1	.	.	CASSKTGVNTEAFF	TGTGCCAGTAGTAAGACAGGCGTTAACACTGAAGCTTTCTTT
TRBV29-1	12	TRBJ1-5	.	few	CSIERKDQPQHF	TGCAGCATTGAAAGGAAGGATCAGCCCCAGCATTTT
TRBV25-1	13	TRBJ1-6	.	.	CASSEYRNSPLHF	TGTGCCAGCAGTGAATATAGAAATTCACCCCTCCACTTT
TRBV15	17	TRBJ1-2	TRBD1	.	CATSREVYRGGNYGYTF	TGTGCCACCAGCAGAGAGGTCTACAGGGGGGGTAACTATGGCTACACCTTC
TRBV21-1	15	TRBJ2-7	.	.	CASSKRGANSYEQYF	TGTGCCAGCAGCAAAAGGGGGGCTAACTCCTACGAGCAGTACTTC
TRBV5-1	14	TRBJ2-7	TRBD2	.	CASSPGLAGEEQYF	TGCGCCAGCAGCCCGGGACTAGCGGGGGAAGAGCAGTACTTC
TRBV2	13	TRBJ2-1	.	.	CASSTTSYNEQFF	TGTGCCAGCAGCACTACTAGCTACAATGAGCAGTTCTTC
TRBV24-1	13	TRBJ1-5	.	few	CATSTGSFQPQHF	TGTGCCACCAGTACAGGTTCGTTTCAGCCCCAGCATTTT
TRBV18	15	TRBJ1-1	.	once	CASSPPFSREAEAFF	TGTGCCAGCTCACCACCGTTTAGCAGGGAGGCAGAAGCTTTCTTT
TRBV7-6	11	TRBJ2-5	.	.	CASSFQETQYF	TGTGCCAGCAGTTTCCAAGAGACCCAGTACTTC
TRBV11-1	15	TRBJ1-1	.	.	CASSLEVRVGTEAFF	TGTGCCAGCAGCTTAGAAGTTCGGGTCGGCACTGAAGCTTTCTTT
TRBV19	20	TRBJ2-6	TRBD1	.	CASSHMRWDRGPSGANVLTF	TGTGCCAGTAGTCATATGCGTTGGGACAGGGGCCCCTCTGGGGCCAACGTCCTGACTTTC
TRBV30	12	TRBJ2-5	TRBD1	.	CAFKGAEETQYF	TGTGCCTTCAAGGGGGCGGAAGAGACCCAGTACTTC
TRBV4-1	14	TRBJ1-1	.	.	CASGTYQHGAEAFF	TGCGCCAGCGGGACGTATCAGCATGGGGCTGAAGCTTTCTTT
TRBV6-6	16	TRBJ2-2	.	.	CASSYSSGQDTGELFF	TGTGCCAGCAGTTACTCGTCCGGGCAGGACACCGGGGAGCTGTTTTTT
TRBV11-2	14	TRBJ2-7	.	.	CASSPNRYSYEQYF	TGTGCCAGCAGCCCTAACAGGTACTCCTACGAGCAGTACTTC
TRBV2	13	TRBJ1-6	.	once	CASSRAYNSPLHF	TGTGCCAGCAGTAGAGCATATAATTCACCCCTCCACTTT
TRBV19	14	TRBJ2-6	.	.	CASSQLSGANVLTF	TGTGCCAGTAGTCAGCTCTCTGGGGCCAACGTCCTGACTTTC
TRBV11-1	14	TRBJ2-7	.	.	CASSLQGSRGEQYF	TGTGCCAGCAGCTTACAGGGCAGTCGGGGCGAGCAGTACTTC
TRBV10-1	15	TRBJ1-1	.	.	CASSGDVFGSAEAFF	TGCGCCAGCAGTGGGGACGTATTTGGTAGTGCTGAAGCTTTCTTT
TRBV6-5	14	TRBJ2-2	.	.	CASSYGSYTGELFF	TGTGCCAGCAGTTACGGCTCTTACACCGGGGAGCTGTTTTTT
TRBV6-1	17	TRBJ2-3	.	.	CASSEIWGAGPTDTQYF	TGTGCCAGCAGTGAAATATGGGGGGCAGGACCTACAGATACGCAGTATTTT
TRBV19	13	TRBJ2-2	.	.	CASRSRVTGELFF	TGTGCCAGTAGGAGCAGGGTAACCGGGGAGCTGTTTTTT
TRBV28	16	TRBJ2-1	.	.	CASSLLSWGRANEQFF	TGTGCCAGCAGTTTACTTTCCTGGGGCAGGGCCAATGAGCAGTTCTTC
TRBV6-5	14	TRBJ2-7	TRBD1	.	CASFGGQGAHEQYF	TGTGCCAGCTTCGGGGGACAGGGGGCCCACGAGCAGTACTTC
TRBV9	17	TRBJ2-2	TRBD2	.	CASSAATSGGASGELFF	TGTGCCAGCAGCGCCGCCACTAGCGGGGGGGCTTCCGGGGAGCTGTTTTTT
TRBV4-1	15	TRBJ1-2	TRBD1	.	CASSQSRTTGDGYTF	TGCGCCAGCAGCCAATCTCGGACGACAGGGGACGGCTACACCTTC
TRBV18	13	TRBJ1-3	.	once	CASSPPYGDTIYF	TGTGCCAGCTCACCACCGTACGGTGACACCATATATTTT
TRBV7-9	12	TRBJ2-2	.	.	CASSLEVGELFF	TGTGCCAGCAGCTTAGAGGTTGGGGAGCTGTTTTTT
TRBV5-1	15	TRBJ2-1	TRBD2	.	CASSRQRGGWNEQFF	TGCGCCAGCAGCCGACAACGGGGGGGATGGAATGAGCAGTTCTTC
TRBV11-3	15	TRBJ2-5	.	once	CASSLGRVRQETQYF	TGTGCCAGCAGCTTAGGCCGGGTACGGCAAGAGACCCAGTACTTC
TRBV20-1	14	TRBJ2-3	.	once	CSASLDGRTDTQYF	TGCAGTGCTAGTTTGGATGGAAGGACAGATACGCAGTATTTT
TRBV18	16	TRBJ1-3	.	once	CASSPGGSGSGNTIYF	TGTGCCAGCTCACCGGGCGGTTCCGGGTCTGGAAACACCATATATTTT
TRBV19	14	TRBJ1-2	.	.	CASSIDGRNYGYTF	TGTGCCAGTAGTATAGACGGCAGAAACTATGGCTACACCTTC
TRBV7-9	14	TRBJ2-5	.	.	CASSSARVGETQYF	TGTGCCAGCAGCTCGGCACGGGTAGGGGAGACCCAGTACTTC
TRBV5-6	16	TRBJ2-6	.	.	CASSLGTFSGANVLTF	TGTGCCAGCAGCTTGGGTACCTTCTCTGGGGCCAACGTCCTGACTTTC